This T cell receptor (beta chain) was recovered during a study of blood T cells in healthy people across ages. Primed by a sample-barcoded 5' primer and a J-beta primer mix, a second PCR proceeded for roughly 7 to 11 cycles. TCRdb passed the 5' RACE reads through MiXCR, listing each CDR3 protein once. The sample carries 1.5 million to 2 million distinct CDR3 sequences, roughly 43% recorded once. Study results and caveats: Per million T cells, the diversity of TCR beta decreased roughly linearly as age advanced.

Per the germline V gene, CDR1 is SGHTA and CDR2 is FQGNSA. The CDR3 is 16 residues long. In regard to this clonotype: Its matching antigen is unknown. At one boundary the junction diverges from the germline segment, which might be a read error.

Sequenced material: blood. The chain couples TRBV7-2 to TRBJ2-7; TRBD2 aligns across 7 bases. This clonotype was sampled from a human donor in good health. Here the CDR3 reads CAGSLAGGGSSYEQYF. Here the CDR3 DNA reads TGTGCCGGCAGCTTAGCGGGCGGAGGGAGCTCCTACGAGCAGTACTTC.